The subject of this entry is one TCR beta chain. Its target is not known. V lost 0 bases and J lost 7, with 15 bases in between. The CDR3 has 15 amino acids. Germline V gene data show CDR1 as LGHNA and CDR2 as YSLEER. The entirety of the isolated RNA underwent reverse transcription, so expressed TCRB transcripts were sequenced. Sequenced by immunoSEQ multiplex PCR; TCRdb stores in-frame clones only, minus some. The table includes about 250,000 clones, less than 15% detected once. This sample was included in a study of beta chain features in type 1 diabetes. Whole-study findings and limits: Cells expressing TCR highly could be over-represented by cDNA sequencing.

Sort purity for all populations was recorded as exceeding 98%. V and J are TRBV4-3 and TRBJ1-2; D perhaps matches TRBD1 (5 bases). This TCR derives from a middle-aged woman in good health. The sample taken for sequencing was naive CD4+ T cells from blood. The CDR3 nucleotides are TGCGCCAGCAGCCAAGAGATTAAGGGGCAAGGTGGCTACACCTTC. This gives the protein CASSQEIKGQGGYTF.